The clone carrying this T cell receptor beta chain was seen a few times. Antigen: not known. This CDR3 spans 17 amino acids. Unmatched junction bases numbered 4, after V lost 2 bases and J lost 0 bases. Germline CDR1 and CDR2: LGHNA and YNFKEQ. The data derive from a study of T-cell memory formation after mild COVID-19. Study-level results: CD4+ contracting clones were found mainly in CM and EM, and CD8+ ones in EMRA.

TCRdb recomputed calls from the 5' RACE reads with MiXCR, one row per CDR3 protein. Here the sample spans about 470,000 distinct CDR3 sequences, about 18% being singletons. The source material was PBMCs or a T cell subset sorted from them (not recorded which). This receptor was taken from an adult woman who had mild COVID-19 (a few samples of this study predate the infection). Cell type and time point are not known. The chain is built from TRBV4-2 and TRBJ2-6; TRBD1 aligns across 7 bases. The CDR3 nucleotides are TGTGCCAGCAGCCAATCCGGGACAGCCTCTGGGGCCAACGTCCTGACTTTC. Translated: CASSQSGTASGANVLTF.